Below, one T cell receptor (beta chain) is given with its context. Its antigen is unknown. This record belongs to a study of PD-1 blockade in mismatch repair-deficient tumors. Study-level findings and limits: After pembrolizumab, tumor-resident clones rose rapidly, then generally contracted before radiologic responses.

TCR sequencing covered a few patients who responded to pembrolizumab. The assay was immunoSEQ multiplex PCR, and TCRdb's table has in-frame clones only and misses some. Among some 110,000 clones, over 65% were seen once, and the ten largest hold about 5.1%. Sample: peripheral blood, taken 60 weeks after starting pembrolizumab. The clonotype was recovered from an adult with mismatch repair-deficient cancer.

The CDR3 region has the DNA TGTGCCAGCAGGGGATCCGGGGCTCAGGAGACCCAGTACTTC. Protein product: CASRGSGAQETQYF. This chain joins TRBV6-6 and TRBJ2-5; D tentatively reads TRBD1 or TRBD2 (5 bases each). V lost 6 bases to trimming and J lost 5 bases, with 16 bases between them. CDR3 size: 14 residues. CDR1 and CDR2 (germline): MNHNY, SVGAGI (reference sequence).